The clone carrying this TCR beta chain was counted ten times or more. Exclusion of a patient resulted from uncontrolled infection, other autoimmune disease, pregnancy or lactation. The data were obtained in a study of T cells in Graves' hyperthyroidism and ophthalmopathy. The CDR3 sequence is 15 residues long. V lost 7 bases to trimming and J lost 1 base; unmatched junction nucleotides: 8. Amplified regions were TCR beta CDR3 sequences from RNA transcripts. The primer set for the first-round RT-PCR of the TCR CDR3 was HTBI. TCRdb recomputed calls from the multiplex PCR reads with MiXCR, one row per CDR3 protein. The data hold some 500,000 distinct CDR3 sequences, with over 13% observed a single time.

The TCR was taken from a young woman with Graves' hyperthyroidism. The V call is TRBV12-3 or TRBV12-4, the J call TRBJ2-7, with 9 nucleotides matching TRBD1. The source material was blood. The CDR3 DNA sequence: TGTGCCAGCACCCTAACAGGGGGCGCTTCCTACGAGCAGTACTTC. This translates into CASTLTGGASYEQYF.